The rows below give T cell receptor beta chains drawn from one sample of a study of blood T cell repertoires in COVID-19. TCRdb keeps only in-frame clones here, not all; method: immunoSEQ multiplex PCR. Of 150,000 or so clones in the sample, about nine tenths were seen once. Sample: peripheral blood. These receptors all stem from a man aged 55 to 70 with acute or convalescent COVID-19. Both conserved end residues are part of each CDR3. The D gene is left open where the match is weak. Clone sizes are given selectively: once, few, many, or a class where the clone is expanded.

>TRBV7-3|.|13|TRBJ2-5|.
CASSLTYSETQYF
TGTGCCAGCAGCTTAACTTATTCGGAGACCCAGTACTTC
>TRBV27|once|15|TRBJ1-2|TRBD1
CASSLSDRGRGGYTF
TGTGCCAGCAGTTTATCGGACAGGGGGCGCGGTGGCTACACCTTC
>TRBV5-6|few|13|TRBJ1-1|TRBD1
CASRRDRNTEAFF
TGTGCCAGCCGCCGGGACAGGAACACTGAAGCTTTCTTT
>TRBV10-3|.|14|TRBJ2-2|TRBD1
CASAGTGEAGELFF
TGTGCCTCGGCCGGGACAGGGGAGGCCGGGGAGCTGTTTTTT
>TRBV2|.|15|TRBJ2-1|TRBD2
CASSERLAGEDEQFF
TGTGCCAGCAGTGAAAGGCTAGCGGGAGAGGATGAGCAGTTCTTC
>TRBV27|.|15|TRBJ2-5|TRBD1
CASSTPRQGSETQYF
TGTGCCAGCAGTACCCCCCGACAGGGGAGTGAGACCCAGTACTTC
>TRBV6-5|.|12|TRBJ2-1|.
CASSYPQDEQFF
TGTGCCAGCAGTTACCCCCAGGATGAGCAGTTCTTC
>TRBV21-1|.|18|TRBJ1-1|.
CASTITRDRGKARTEAFF
TGTGCCAGCACCATCACTAGGGACAGGGGAAAGGCTAGGACTGAAGCTTTCTTT
>TRBV5-4|.|14|TRBJ2-3|TRBD2
CASSGRVFRHTQYF
TGTGCCAGCAGCGGGAGGGTTTTCCGACATACGCAGTATTTT
>TRBV23-1|.|15|TRBJ2-5|.
CASSQIPREQETQYF
TGCGCCAGCAGTCAGATACCTCGGGAACAAGAGACCCAGTACTTC
>TRBV6-6|.|17|TRBJ1-3|TRBD1
CASSPRVRGQSGNTIYF
TGTGCCAGCAGTCCCCGGGTCAGGGGGCAATCTGGAAACACCATATATTTT
>TRBV5-1|.|13|TRBJ2-5|.
CASSPQGQETQYF
TGCGCCAGCAGCCCACAGGGCCAAGAGACCCAGTACTTC
>TRBV29-1|.|16|TRBJ1-2|TRBD1
CSVLLSRQGANYGYTF
TGCAGCGTTTTGCTCTCTCGACAGGGGGCTAACTATGGCTACACCTTC
>TRBV14|.|12|TRBJ2-7|.
CASSQGHYKQYF
TGTGCCAGCAGCCAAGGGCATTATAAGCAGTACTTC
>TRBV30|.|14|TRBJ1-4|TRBD1
CAWTPGGNNEKLFF
TGTGCCTGGACCCCAGGGGGCAATAATGAAAAACTGTTTTTT
>TRBV7-9|.|16|TRBJ1-6|TRBD1
CASSASGTGVDSPLHF
TGTGCCAGCAGCGCCTCTGGAACAGGGGTAGATTCACCCCTCCACTTT